A selection of T cell receptor beta chains follows, all from one sample in a study of T cells in Graves' hyperthyroidism and ophthalmopathy. TCRdb redid the calling of the multiplex PCR reads with MiXCR, one entry per CDR3 protein. The repertoire has a few hundred thousand distinct CDR3 sequences, 17% of them found once; the top ten carry approximately 16%. The specimen sequenced was blood. The receptors shown here come from a woman aged 18-30 years with Graves' ophthalmopathy. Both conserved end residues are part of each CDR3. D genes are given only for firm matches. Only part of the rows carry a size: once, few, many, or a class if the clone is expanded.

V	size	J	D	DNA	CDR3
TRBV28	many	TRBJ1-4	-	TGTGCCACCACCGGTCCTATTAATGAAAAACTGTTTTTT	CATTGPINEKLFF
TRBV7-6	many	TRBJ2-1	TRBD2	TGTGCCAGCAGCCTACTAGCGGGAGGCTCTCACATACACAATGAGCAGTTCTTC	CASSLLAGGSHIHNEQFF
TRBV28	-	TRBJ1-4	-	TGTGCCAGCAGTCGAGGGACGCCAGCAACTAATGAAAAACTGTTTTTT	CASSRGTPATNEKLFF
TRBV6-2/TRBV6-3	-	TRBJ2-5	TRBD1	TGTGCCAGCAGCCGGACCGGGACAGGGAGCGGAGAGACCCAGTACTTC	CASSRTGTGSGETQYF
TRBV6-1	-	TRBJ2-2	TRBD1	TGTGCCAGCAGTCCTACAGGGGGCTCAGGGGAGCTGTTTTTT	CASSPTGGSGELFF
TRBV15	few	TRBJ1-2	-	TGTGCCACCAGCAGACAGGGAGGTGACTATGGCTACACCTTC	CATSRQGGDYGYTF
TRBV13	few	TRBJ2-7	TRBD1	TGCGCCAGCAGCCTCCCCGCGGGGACAGGGGGCGACGAGCAGTACTTC	CASSLPAGTGGDEQYF
TRBV28	many	TRBJ2-3	TRBD1	TGTGCCAGCAACGTTCCCAGGGGGCGCATTGATACGCAGTATTTT	CASNVPRGRIDTQYF
TRBV28	many	TRBJ1-1	-	TGTGCCAGCAAAAAGCTGACCCCTGATCGAGCTTTCTTT	CASKKLTPDRAFF
TRBV9	few	TRBJ2-3	-	TGTGCCAGCAGCCTCGGGGAGGTGGAAGATACGCAGTATTTT	CASSLGEVEDTQYF
TRBV30	many	TRBJ1-2	-	TGTGCCTGGGGGGGTTGGGGGAACCCTAATGGCTACACCTTC	CAWGGWGNPNGYTF
TRBV7-8	many	TRBJ2-7	TRBD2	TGTGCCAGCAGCCTAACTAGCGGTATCTACGAGCAGTACTTC	CASSLTSGIYEQYF
TRBV28	many	TRBJ1-6	TRBD1	TGTGCCAGCAGACACCAGGGGGCCGGCAATTCACCCCTCCACTTT	CASRHQGAGNSPLHF
TRBV12-3/TRBV12-4	-	TRBJ2-1	TRBD1	TGTGCCAGCAGTTTAAGTCCCGGGACAGGGAGTAATGAGCAGTTCTTC	CASSLSPGTGSNEQFF
TRBV11-2	few	TRBJ1-1	TRBD1	TGTGCCAGCAGCGGCATGGAGGGGGCGGGAACTGAAGCTTTCTTT	CASSGMEGAGTEAFF
TRBV4-1	-	TRBJ2-5	TRBD1	TGCGCCAGCAGCCAACTAGGACAGGGGGTCGAAGAGACCCAGTACTTC	CASSQLGQGVEETQYF
TRBV27	many	TRBJ2-5	TRBD2	TGTGCCAGCAGTTTGATAGGACTAGCGGGGGGAGAAGAGACCCAGTACTTC	CASSLIGLAGGEETQYF
TRBV20-1	many	TRBJ1-6	-	TGCAGTGCTAGAGATTTCTTGGACAGTTCCAATAATTCACCCCTCCACTTT	CSARDFLDSSNNSPLHF
TRBV7-9	-	TRBJ1-2	-	TGTGCCAGCAGCCGGGGGGACGGCCCATATGGCTACACCTTC	CASSRGDGPYGYTF
TRBV15	-	TRBJ1-1	-	TGTGCCACCAGCAGAGAGCCCCGGCCCGAGAACACTGAAGCTTTCTTT	CATSREPRPENTEAFF
TRBV20-1	-	TRBJ2-1	TRBD2	TGCAGTGCTAGAGAACTAGCGGGAGTTTCGTACAATGAGCAGTTCTTC	CSARELAGVSYNEQFF
TRBV5-1	many	TRBJ2-2	-	TGCGCCAGCAGCTGGAGGGACGGGAACACCGGGGAGCTGTTTTTT	CASSWRDGNTGELFF
TRBV20-1	once	TRBJ2-7	TRBD2	TGCAGTGCTAGAGATCAGGCTAGCGGGAGGGCCGTTTTAGAGCAGTACTTC	CSARDQASGRAVLEQYF
TRBV11-2	many	TRBJ2-5	TRBD2	TGTGCCAGCGGAACAGGGACTAGCGGTCGGTACCAAGAGACCCAGTACTTC	CASGTGTSGRYQETQYF
TRBV18	many	TRBJ1-1	-	TGTGCCAGCTCACCCCCGACTGTGAACACTGAAGCTTTCTTT	CASSPPTVNTEAFF
TRBV6-2/TRBV6-3	few	TRBJ2-1	-	TGTGCCAGCATCGTCGGGGGACTGTCTAACAATGGGCAGTTCTTC	CASIVGGLSNNGQFF
TRBV29-1	many	TRBJ1-1	TRBD1	TGCAGCGCAGGACAGGGCGAGACTGAAGCTTTCTTT	CSAGQGETEAFF
TRBV2	many	TRBJ2-7	TRBD1	TGTGCCCGCCGACAGAGGGGGCTGAGTGAGCAGTACTTC	CARRQRGLSEQYF
TRBV28	many	TRBJ1-1	-	TGTGCCAGCAGTTTAGTGCGGGCGAGGAGCACTGAAGCTTTCTTT	CASSLVRARSTEAFF
TRBV10-3	many	TRBJ2-1	TRBD2	TGTGCCATCAGTGAGTCGACGACGAGCGGGAGAGTCAATGAGCAGTTCTTC	CAISESTTSGRVNEQFF
TRBV7-6	many	TRBJ2-7	-	TGTGCCAGCAGCTTAGATTTCGGGGACGGCTACGAGCAGTACTTC	CASSLDFGDGYEQYF
TRBV6-1	-	TRBJ2-7	-	TGTGCCAGCAGTGTCCTGGGGGCTCAAGAGCAGTACTTC	CASSVLGAQEQYF
TRBV11-2	-	TRBJ2-2	-	TGTGCCAGCAGCCGCACACGGAGGTACACCGGGGAGCTGTTTTTT	CASSRTRRYTGELFF
TRBV7-9	many	TRBJ2-5	-	TGTGCCAGCAGCTCGAGACTACAAGAGACCCAGTACTTC	CASSSRLQETQYF
TRBV7-8	few	TRBJ1-5	TRBD1	TGTGCCAGCAGCTCGACAGGGGATAGCAATCAGCCCCAGCATTTT	CASSSTGDSNQPQHF
TRBV18	few	TRBJ2-7	-	TGTGCCAGCTCAGAACAGACAGGAGACTACGAGCAGTACTTC	CASSEQTGDYEQYF
TRBV28	-	TRBJ1-2	TRBD1	TGTGCCAGCAGTCCCCACAGACAGGGGGCGGGGGGCTACACCTTC	CASSPHRQGAGGYTF
TRBV20-1	many	TRBJ2-2	-	TGCAGTGCTGGACGTTCGAGCCCAGGGGAGCTGTTTTTT	CSAGRSSPGELFF
TRBV30	many	TRBJ1-5	-	TGTGCCTGGGGCCCCTCCATTCAGCCCCAGCATTTT	CAWGPSIQPQHF
TRBV6-2/TRBV6-3	-	TRBJ1-3	-	TGTGCCAGCAGTTTAAGGACGGATACTGGAAACACCATATATTTT	CASSLRTDTGNTIYF
TRBV9	-	TRBJ2-7	TRBD2	TGTGCCAGCAGCCCCGACGCGGGGGGATCGTACGAGCAGTACTTC	CASSPDAGGSYEQYF
TRBV30	many	TRBJ1-1	-	TGTGCCTGGGGGGAAGGGCGATTGAACACTGAAGCTTTCTTT	CAWGEGRLNTEAFF
TRBV28	-	TRBJ1-5	-	TGTGCCAGTGGTTCACAGGGAAGTCAGCCCCAGCATTTT	CASGSQGSQPQHF
TRBV7-9	many	TRBJ2-7	TRBD2	TGTGCCAGCAGCCGTGGACTAGCGGGGTCCTACGAGCAGTACTTC	CASSRGLAGSYEQYF
TRBV7-9	-	TRBJ1-2	-	TGTGCCAGCAGCATAGTAAGGGGAAATAACTATGGCTACACCTTC	CASSIVRGNNYGYTF
TRBV28	-	TRBJ1-5	TRBD1	TGTGCCAGCAGTTTAGACAGGGGAGACTATCAGCCCCAGCATTTT	CASSLDRGDYQPQHF
TRBV5-1	many	TRBJ2-1	-	TGCGCCAGCAGCCCTCGGAACCCCTCAGGGGATGAGCAGTTCTTC	CASSPRNPSGDEQFF
TRBV24-1	few	TRBJ1-2	TRBD1	TGTGCCACCAGTGACCCAACGACAGGGGACTATGGCTACACCTTC	CATSDPTTGDYGYTF
TRBV6-5	many	TRBJ1-2	-	TGTGCCAGCAGTTACAGGTTGGGCGCTAACTATGGCTACACCTTC	CASSYRLGANYGYTF
TRBV12-3/TRBV12-4	many	TRBJ1-2	-	TGTGCCAGCAACCCCGACGGACCCTATGGCTACACCTTC	CASNPDGPYGYTF
TRBV6-2/TRBV6-3	once	TRBJ1-3	-	TGTGCCAGCAGTTACTCGCGTCCCGGGGGCTCTGGAAACACCATATATTTT	CASSYSRPGGSGNTIYF
TRBV5-4	few	TRBJ2-1	TRBD2	TGTGCCAGCAGCAAACCCCCGGGGGGGGCCAATGAGCAGTTCTTC	CASSKPPGGANEQFF
TRBV4-1	-	TRBJ2-7	-	TGCGCCAGCAGCCAAGAACGAGGGCGGAGTAGAAGCTCCTACGAGCAGTACTTC	CASSQERGRSRSSYEQYF
TRBV28	many	TRBJ1-1	TRBD1	TGTGCCACCCACACATTACAGGGGGGACCTTTCTTT	CATHTLQGGPFF
TRBV6-1	many	TRBJ1-1	-	-	CASSSSFGGGEAFF